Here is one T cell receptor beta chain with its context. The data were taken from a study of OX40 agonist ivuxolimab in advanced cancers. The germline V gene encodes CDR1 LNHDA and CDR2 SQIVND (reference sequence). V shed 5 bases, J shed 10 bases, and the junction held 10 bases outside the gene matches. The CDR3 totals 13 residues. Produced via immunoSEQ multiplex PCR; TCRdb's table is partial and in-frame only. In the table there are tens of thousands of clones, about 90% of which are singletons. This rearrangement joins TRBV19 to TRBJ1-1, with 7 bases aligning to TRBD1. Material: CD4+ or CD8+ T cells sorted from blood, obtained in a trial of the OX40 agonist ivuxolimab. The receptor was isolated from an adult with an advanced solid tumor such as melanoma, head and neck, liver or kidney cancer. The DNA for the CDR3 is TGTGCCAGTAGTTCTCGAACAGGGGTTCGAGCTTTCTTT. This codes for CASSSRTGVRAFF.